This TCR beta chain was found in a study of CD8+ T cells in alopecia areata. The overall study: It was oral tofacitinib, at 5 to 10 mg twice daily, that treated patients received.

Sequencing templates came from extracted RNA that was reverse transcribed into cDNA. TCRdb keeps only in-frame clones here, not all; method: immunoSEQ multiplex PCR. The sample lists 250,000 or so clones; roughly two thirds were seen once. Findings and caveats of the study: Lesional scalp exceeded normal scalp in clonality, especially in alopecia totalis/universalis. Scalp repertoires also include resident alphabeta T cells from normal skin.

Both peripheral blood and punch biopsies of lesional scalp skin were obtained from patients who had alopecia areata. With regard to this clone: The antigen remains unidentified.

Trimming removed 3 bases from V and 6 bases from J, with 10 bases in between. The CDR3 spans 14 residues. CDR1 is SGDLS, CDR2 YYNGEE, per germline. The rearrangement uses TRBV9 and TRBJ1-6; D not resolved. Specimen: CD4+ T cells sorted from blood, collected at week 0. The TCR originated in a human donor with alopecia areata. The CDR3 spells CASSAGLSNSPLHF. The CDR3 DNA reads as TGTGCCAGCAGCGCTGGACTTAGTAATTCACCCCTCCACTTT.